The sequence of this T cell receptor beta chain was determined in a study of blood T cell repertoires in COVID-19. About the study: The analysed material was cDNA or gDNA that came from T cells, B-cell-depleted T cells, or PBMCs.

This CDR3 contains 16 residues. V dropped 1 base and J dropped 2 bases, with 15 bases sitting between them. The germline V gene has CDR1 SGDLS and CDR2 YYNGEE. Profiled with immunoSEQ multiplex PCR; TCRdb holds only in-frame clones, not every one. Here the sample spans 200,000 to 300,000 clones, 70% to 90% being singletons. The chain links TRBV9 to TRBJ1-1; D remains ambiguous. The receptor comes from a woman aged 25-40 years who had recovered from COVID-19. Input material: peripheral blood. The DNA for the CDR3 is TGTGCCAGCAGCGTAAATCCGGGAGCCACAAACACTGAAGCTTTCTTT. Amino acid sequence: CASSVNPGATNTEAFF.